The clone carrying this T cell receptor beta chain was seen only once. Looked up from germline, CDR1 is SGHAT and CDR2 is FQNNGV. This CDR3 contains 15 residues. Germline trimming cut 4 bases from V and 7 bases from J; bases unmatched to any gene: 7. Method: immunoSEQ multiplex PCR; TCRdb's copy keeps in-frame clones and lacks some. The sample holds under 80,000 clones, just under 90% seen once. The data were obtained in a study of technical replicates of blood from several donors. This TCR came from a human donor in good health. Some clones in this sample may be carry-over from other donors' samples. The specimen was PBMCs. V usage is TRBV11-2 and J usage is TRBJ2-2, with 9 bases matching TRBD2. Written as DNA, the CDR3 is TGTGCCAGCAGCTCCCCGCTAGCGGGACACGGGGAGCTGTTTTTT. Amino acid sequence: CASSSPLAGHGELFF.